The sequence of this T cell receptor (beta chain) was determined in a study of cytomegalovirus exposure and HLA in healthy donors. About the research overall: A subsequent analysis reported that the roughly 130 validation repertoires were produced on the same platform that had also been used for the 550 to 750 first-cohort repertoires. Study results and caveats: It was reported that the classifier diagnosed cytomegalovirus status with high specificity and sensitivity in both the original and validation cohorts.

The donors were in the roughly 130-subject validation cohort, distinct from the roughly 700-subject first cohort. With regard to this clone: Its antigen remains unknown.

Germline loops: CDR1 SEHNR, CDR2 FQNEAQ (reference sequence). Trimming left V 6 bases short and J 8 bases short, with 16 bases between. This CDR3 is built from 13 residues. Profiling relied on immunoSEQ multiplex PCR, and the TCRdb table lists in-frame clones only, not all of them. Of 120,000 or so clones listed, around 90% are singletons. What was sequenced was PBMCs. This TCR was recovered from a young woman in good health and CMV-seronegative. V is TRBV7-9 and J is TRBJ1-2; tentatively, D is TRBD1 (6 bases). The CDR3 spells CASRVQGNDGYTF. Written as DNA, the CDR3 is TGTGCCAGCAGGGTACAGGGAAATGACGGCTACACCTTC.